Shown below are 30 T cell receptor beta chains from a single sample sequenced in a study of blood T cell repertoires in COVID-19. TCRdb's copy holds only in-frame clones and misses some; the assay was immunoSEQ multiplex PCR. The sample lists tens of thousands of clones; around 90% were seen once. Sequenced material: peripheral blood. These receptors came from a woman aged 80 or over with active or convalescent COVID-19.

Concerning this clone: The same CDR3 also results from other DNA sequences found in this sample. The chain employs TRBV27 and TRBJ2-1; TRBD2 agrees at 11 bases. This CDR3 comprises 15 residues. Germline CDR1 reads MNHEY; CDR2 reads SMNVEV (reference sequence). Trimming at V came to 3 bases and at J to 2 bases, leaving 0 bases not matched to a gene. CDR3 residues: CASSFSGRAYNEQFF. The CDR3 DNA reads TGTGCCAGCAGTTTTAGCGGGAGGGCCTACAATGAGCAGTTCTTC.

This chain connects TRBV24-1 to TRBJ2-1; TRBD1 aligns across 9 bases. The CDR3 is 15 amino acids. J gave up 7 bases and V 4 bases, and 7 bases lay outside the gene matches. The germline V gene encodes CDR1 KGHDR and CDR2 SFDVKD. In nucleotides, the CDR3 is TGTGCCACCAGTGAGCAGACAGGGGGATTAAATGAGCAGTTCTTC. Protein: CATSEQTGGLNEQFF.

The chain couples TRBV29-1 to TRBJ2-7; no firm D call. Trimming shortened V by 4 bases and J by 3 bases, and 16 bases separated the two germline ends. Germline V gives CDR1 SQVTM, CDR2 ANQGSEA. The CDR3 runs to 14 residues. The CDR3 sequence is CSVVVVRLRYEQYF. As DNA, the CDR3 is TGCAGCGTTGTGGTGGTCAGACTCCGCTACGAGCAGTACTTC.

The V and J genes are TRBV3-1 (or the pseudogene TRBV3-2) and TRBJ2-2; 9 bases are shared with TRBD1. Trimming removed 4 bases from V and 6 bases from J; junction bases left unmatched: 21. This CDR3 comprises 20 residues. Germline lookup yields CDR1 LGHDT and CDR2 YNNKEL (reference sequence). CDR3 protein: CASSRIPGTGSPGTAGELFF. CDR3 coding DNA: TGTGCCAGCAGCCGGATACCCGGGACAGGGAGCCCCGGGACCGCCGGGGAGCTGTTTTTT.

Concerning this clone: Relative to the germline gene, one junction end is altered; a read error may explain this. This chain joins TRBV7-3 and TRBJ2-1, with D tentatively TRBD2 (6 bases). The length of the CDR3 is 13 residues. CDR1 and CDR2 from the germline V gene are SGHTA and FQGTGA. The CDR3 region is CASSLPTGTPRIF. The DNA for the CDR3 is TGTGCCAGCAGCTTACCTACCGGGACTCCACGAATCTTC.

The chain is built from TRBV2 and TRBJ1-5; D gene ambiguous. Germline V gene data show CDR1 as SNHLY and CDR2 as FYNNEI. The V end lost 8 bases, the J end lost 5 bases, and 16 bases lay between the germline ends. The CDR3 has 14 residues. The CDR3 DNA sequence: TGTGCCAGCCATCCAACGGGATTGGATCAGCCCCAGCATTTT. Protein sequence: CASHPTGLDQPQHF.

The gene calls are TRBV9 and TRBJ2-7, with 9 bases lining up with TRBD1. Losses at the gene ends were 4 bases for V and 3 bases for J; bases not matched to a gene: 5. Germline CDR1 SGDLS, CDR2 YYNGEE. This CDR3 region has 14 residues. The CDR3 region is CASSPQGQGYEQYF. The CDR3, as DNA: TGTGCCAGCAGCCCTCAGGGACAGGGCTACGAGCAGTACTTC.

The gene calls are TRBV25-1 and TRBJ2-7, with D unclear. V lost 5 bases and J 0 bases, leaving 8 bases between the germline ends. The CDR3 consists of 13 residues. Germline V CDR1 and CDR2: MGHDK, SYGVNS. DNA of the CDR3: TGTGCCAGCAGTTCGGCAGGCTCCTACGAGCAGTACTTC. Its translation: CASSSAGSYEQYF.

J is TRBJ1-3 and V is TRBV28; maybe TRBD1 (6 bases). V dropped 7 bases and J dropped 2 bases, with 9 bases sitting between them. Germline loops: CDR1 MDHEN, CDR2 SYDVKM. This CDR3 spans 13 amino acids. CDR3 sequence: CASKAGAGNTIYF. The CDR3 DNA reads as TGTGCCAGCAAGGCAGGGGCTGGAAACACCATATATTTT. Looking up the rest from reference TRBV28 and TRBJ1-3 gives the full variable domain: DVKVTQSSRYLVKRTGEKVFLECVQDMDHENMFWYRQDPGLGLRLIYFSYDVKMKEKGDIPEGYSVSREKKERFSLILESASTNQTSMYLCASKAGAGNTIYFGEGSWLTVV.

The gene calls are TRBV28 and TRBJ2-4, with 9 bases matching TRBD2. CDR3 size: 15 residues. Per germline, CDR1 MDHEN and CDR2 SYDVKM. After removal of 8 bases from V and 1 base from J, the junction contained 6 bases not matched to a gene. CDR3 region: CASGRGRDAKNIQYF. The CDR3 bases are TGTGCCAGCGGGCGCGGGAGGGACGCCAAAAACATTCAGTACTTC.

The chain joins TRBV9 to TRBJ2-3, with 8 bases matching TRBD2. The V gene's germline CDR1 is SGDLS and CDR2 YYNGEE. Trimming took 4 bases from V and 3 from J; bases not matched to a gene: 7. This CDR3 comprises 15 residues. CDR3 sequence (DNA): TGTGCCAGCAGCCCCGGGGGCGGGAGGACAGATACGCAGTATTTT. Translating it yields CASSPGGGRTDTQYF.

The chain couples TRBV3-1 (or the pseudogene TRBV3-2) to TRBJ2-4; 15 nucleotides line up with TRBD2. From germline, CDR1 is LGHDT and CDR2 YNNKEL (reference sequence). The CDR3 sequence is 18 residues long. Trimming removed 3 bases from V and 7 bases from J; junction bases left unmatched: 10. The CDR3 nucleotides read TGTGCCAGCAGCCATACTGGACTAGCGGGAGGGGGTCGCAACATTCAGTACTTC. This gives the protein CASSHTGLAGGGRNIQYF.

This clone came up once. This rearrangement joins TRBV10-3 to TRBJ2-1; D unresolved. The germline gives CDR1 ENHRY, CDR2 SYGVKD. This CDR3 contains 12 residues. V shed 6 bases and J shed 9 bases, with 12 bases lying between them. This chain's CDR3 is CAISPKLREQFF. CDR3 nucleotide sequence: TGTGCCATCAGCCCCAAGTTGCGTGAGCAGTTCTTC.

V and J are TRBV2 and TRBJ2-1, with D tentatively TRBD1 (5 bases). Trimming took off 11 bases at V and 8 bases at J, with 22 bases between the two ends. The germline V gene encodes CDR1 SNHLY and CDR2 FYNNEI. The CDR3 is 14 amino acids. CDR3 DNA: TGTGCCGGGGCTGGGGTATACGATGGGGATGAGCAGTTCTTC. It encodes CAGAGVYDGDEQFF.

The J gene is TRBJ1-2, the V gene TRBV28; TRBD1 matches at 7 bases. The CDR3 contains 15 residues. V lost 6 bases to trimming and J lost 8 bases; unmatched junction nucleotides: 15. In germline, CDR1 is MDHEN, CDR2 SYDVKM. Here the CDR3 reads CASSYPGQNPGGYTF. The CDR3 nucleotides are TGTGCCAGCAGCTATCCGGGACAGAACCCGGGGGGCTACACCTTC.

CDR3 sequence (DNA): TGTGCCAGCAGCCAAGACAGGGTCGGGTACAATGAGCAGTTCTTC. Translated: CASSQDRVGYNEQFF. V gene TRBV4-2 combines with J gene TRBJ2-1; the D gene is possibly TRBD1 (5 bases). The CDR3 length is 15 residues. Germline loops: CDR1 LGHNA, CDR2 YNFKEQ. Trimming cost V 0 bases and J 4 bases, with 10 bases left between them.

The genes are TRBV27 and TRBJ1-6; D is uncertain. Between the trimmed V and J ends, which lost 7 bases and 7 bases, there was a span of 5 bases. Germline loops: CDR1 MNHEY, CDR2 SMNVEV (reference sequence). This CDR3 region has 11 residues. CDR3 in amino acids: CASNSNSPLHF. DNA of the CDR3: TGTGCCAGCAATTCGAATTCACCCCTCCACTTT.

The table lists this clone with a few counts. The chain employs TRBV9 and TRBJ2-1; TRBD2 matches 12 bases. After removal of 6 bases from V and 7 bases from J, the junction contained 8 bases not matched to a gene. Germline V CDR1 and CDR2: SGDLS, YYNGEE. The CDR3 totals 15 residues. The CDR3 here is CASNLAGGPQNEQFF. CDR3 sequence (DNA): TGTGCCAGCAACCTAGCGGGAGGGCCTCAGAATGAGCAGTTCTTC.

The chain employs TRBV14 and TRBJ2-1, with TRBD2 identical over 7 bases. Germline V gene sequence: CDR1 SGHDN, CDR2 FVKESK. The CDR3 contains 13 residues. After removal of 4 bases from V and 9 bases from J, the junction contained 6 bases not matched to a gene. The CDR3 loop reads CASSPRASGEQFF. The DNA of the CDR3 is TGTGCCAGCAGCCCCCGTGCTAGCGGTGAGCAGTTCTTC.

This clone was seen a single time. The V and J genes are TRBV5-4 and TRBJ1-1; 8 nucleotides align to TRBD1. Germline V gene lookup returns CDR1 SGHNT and CDR2 YYREEE (reference sequence). This CDR3 spans 13 amino acids. Trimming cost V 2 bases and J 8 bases; bases outside gene matches: 5. The CDR3 spells CASSFNRGIEAFF. In DNA form, the CDR3 reads TGTGCCAGCAGCTTTAACAGGGGGATCGAAGCTTTCTTT. Full variable domain (rest looked up from reference TRBV5-4 and TRBJ1-1): ETGVTQSPTHLIKTRGQQVTLRCSSQSGHNTVSWYQQALGQGPQFIFQYYREEENGRGNFPPRFSGLQFPNYSSELNVNALELDDSALYLCASSFNRGIEAFFGQGTRLTVV.

The chain has TRBV10-2 and TRBJ2-1, with D possibly matching TRBD1 (6 bases). Germline CDR1 WSHSY, CDR2 SAAADI. Between the trimmed V and J ends, which lost 4 bases and 3 bases, there was a span of 16 bases. The CDR3 totals 16 residues. The CDR3 DNA reads as TGCGCCAGCAGTGGCCCGGACAGCCACTACTACAATGAGCAGTTCTTC. This encodes CASSGPDSHYYNEQFF.

Notes on this clone: One end of the junction is discordant with germline, which a read error may explain. The rearrangement uses TRBV7-9 and TRBJ2-1; D gene unclear. The CDR3 contains 13 residues. The germline V gene has CDR1 SEHNR and CDR2 FQNEAQ (reference sequence). For the CDR3, the DNA is TGTGTCAGCAGCTTTCCCCCATACAATGAGCAGTTCTTC. As protein: CVSSFPPYNEQFF. Supplemented by reference TRBV7-9 and TRBJ2-1, the full variable domain reads DTGVSQNPRHKITKRGQNVTFRCDPISEHNRLYWYRQTLGQGPEFLTYFQNEAQLEKSRLLSDRFSAERPKGSFSTLEIQRTEQGDSAMYLCVSSFPPYNEQFFGPGTRLTVL.

This rearrangement joins TRBV7-2 to TRBJ2-3, with TRBD2 identical over 13 bases. V lost 5 bases, J lost 7 bases, and 9 bases stayed unmatched. This CDR3 spans 16 amino acids. Germline loops: CDR1 SGHTA, CDR2 FQGNSA. The CDR3 spells CASSPRTSGSPYTQYF. DNA of the CDR3: TGTGCCAGCAGCCCACGGACTAGCGGGAGTCCTTATACGCAGTATTTT.

V gene TRBV10-3 combines with J gene TRBJ2-3; the match to TRBD2 covers 11 bases. Trimming removed 10 bases from V and 3 bases from J; junction bases left unmatched: 6. Germline V gives CDR1 ENHRY, CDR2 SYGVKD. This CDR3 spans 14 amino acids. CDR3 region: CATTSGRDTDTQYF. The CDR3 nucleotides read TGTGCCACAACTAGCGGGAGAGATACAGATACGCAGTATTTT.

This chain joins TRBV5-5 and TRBJ2-7, with 13 bases that match TRBD2. The length of the CDR3 is 17 residues. Trimming took 0 bases from V and 3 from J; bases not matched to a gene: 6. Germline V CDR1 and CDR2: SGHKS, YYEKEE (reference sequence). CDR3 protein: CASSLGTSGRALYEQYF. The CDR3 region has the DNA TGTGCCAGCAGCTTGGGTACTAGCGGGAGGGCCCTCTACGAGCAGTACTTC. The whole variable domain, filled in from reference TRBV5-5 and TRBJ2-7, reads DAGVTQSPTHLIKTRGQQVTLRCSPISGHKSVSWYQQVLGQGPQFIFQYYEKEERGRGNFPDRFSARQFPNYSSELNVNALLLGDSALYLCASSLGTSGRALYEQYFGPGTRLTVT.

The chain employs TRBV4-3 and TRBJ2-7; 14 bases agree with TRBD2. Per the germline V gene, CDR1 is LGHNA and CDR2 is YSLEER. The CDR3 totals 18 residues. The J segment lost 2 bases and the V segment lost 3 bases, leaving 9 bases of the junction unmatched. In DNA, the CDR3 is TGCGCCAGCAGCCATACCGGGACTAGCGGGAGTATCACCTACGAGCAGTACTTC. This codes for CASSHTGTSGSITYEQYF.

V and J are TRBV19 and TRBJ1-3; D unresolved. Per germline, CDR1 LNHDA and CDR2 SQIVND (reference sequence). V lost 7 bases and J 10 bases, leaving 20 bases between the germline ends. The CDR3 runs 14 residues. The CDR3 nucleotides read TGTGCCAGTACCGAGGCCACGCTAATTGGGACCATATATTTT. Its translation is CASTEATLIGTIYF.

The V call is TRBV29-1, the J call TRBJ1-4, with D possibly TRBD1 on 6 matching bases. Germline V lookup: CDR1 SQVTM, CDR2 ANQGSEA. The CDR3 runs 16 residues. Trimming took off 5 bases at V and 3 bases at J, with 19 bases between the two ends. The CDR3 sequence is CSVRGGRLPSNEKLFF. As DNA, the CDR3 is TGCAGCGTTAGGGGGGGGCGGCTACCCTCTAATGAAAAACTGTTTTTT.

This chain uses TRBV28 with TRBJ1-1; TRBD1 aligns across 11 bases. Germline-derived CDR1 and CDR2 are MDHEN and SYDVKM. V trimming: 10 bases; J trimming: 4 bases; junction bases outside the gene matches: 2. The CDR3 runs 12 residues. In DNA, the CDR3 is TGTGCCACCGGGACAGGGGGCACTGAAGCTTTCTTT. As protein: CATGTGGTEAFF.

V gene TRBV7-9 combines with J gene TRBJ2-1, with 9 bases lining up with TRBD2. The trim removed 5 bases at V and 8 bases at J, leaving 19 bases unmatched. Germline CDR1 is SEHNR and CDR2 is FQNEAQ (reference sequence). The CDR3 runs 18 residues. The CDR3 loop is CASSTSAKGLASIHEQFF. The CDR3, as DNA: TGTGCCAGCAGCACAAGCGCAAAGGGACTAGCAAGTATTCATGAGCAGTTCTTC.